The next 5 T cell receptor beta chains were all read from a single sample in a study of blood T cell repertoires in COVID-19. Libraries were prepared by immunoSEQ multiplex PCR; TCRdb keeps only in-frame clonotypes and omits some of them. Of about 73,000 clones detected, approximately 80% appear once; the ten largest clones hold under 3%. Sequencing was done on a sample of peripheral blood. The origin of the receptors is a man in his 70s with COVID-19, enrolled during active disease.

In DNA, the CDR3 is TGCGCCAGCAGCTTGTATGGTGTCGCAGGGGGCGCGGAGACCCAGTACTTC. Protein sequence: CASSLYGVAGGAETQYF. The J gene is TRBJ2-5, the V gene TRBV5-1, with TRBD1 identical over 8 bases. Germline CDR1 is SGHRS and CDR2 is YFSETQ. V gave up 1 base and J gave up 5 bases; unmatched junction bases: 13. The CDR3 spans 17 residues.

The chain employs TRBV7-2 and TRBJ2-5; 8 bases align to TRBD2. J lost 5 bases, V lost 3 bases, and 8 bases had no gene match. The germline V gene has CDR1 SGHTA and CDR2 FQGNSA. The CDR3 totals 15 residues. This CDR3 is CASSFQDGRGETQYF. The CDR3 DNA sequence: TGTGCCAGCAGCTTTCAGGACGGGAGGGGGGAGACCCAGTACTTC.

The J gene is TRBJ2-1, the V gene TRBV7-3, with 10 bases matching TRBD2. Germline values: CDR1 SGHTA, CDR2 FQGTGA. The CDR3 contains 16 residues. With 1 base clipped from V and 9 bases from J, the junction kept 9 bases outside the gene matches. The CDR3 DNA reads TGTGCCAGCAGCTTAAGGGGAGCGGGAGGGTTAGGTGAGCAGTTCTTC. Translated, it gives CASSLRGAGGLGEQFF.

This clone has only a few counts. The CDR3 DNA sequence: TGTGCCAGCAGCTTAACTGTCGGGATACGCTTGGGGGAGACCCAGTACTTC. Translated, it gives CASSLTVGIRLGETQYF. The chain couples TRBV7-9 to TRBJ2-5; tentatively, D is TRBD2 (5 bases). The V end was cut by 2 bases, the J end by 5 bases, with 21 bases between. Germline V lookup: CDR1 SEHNR, CDR2 FQNEAQ (reference sequence). CDR3 length equals 17 residues. The full variable domain, rest sourced from reference TRBV7-9 and TRBJ2-5, is DTGVSQNPRHKITKRGQNVTFRCDPISEHNRLYWYRQTLGQGPEFLTYFQNEAQLEKSRLLSDRFSAERPKGSFSTLEIQRTEQGDSAMYLCASSLTVGIRLGETQYFGPGTRLLVL.

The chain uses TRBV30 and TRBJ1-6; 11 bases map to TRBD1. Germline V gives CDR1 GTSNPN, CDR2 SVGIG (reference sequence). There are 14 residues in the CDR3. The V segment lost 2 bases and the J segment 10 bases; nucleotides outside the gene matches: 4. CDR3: CAWSLDRGQSPLHF. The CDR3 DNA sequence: TGTGCCTGGAGTTTGGACAGGGGGCAATCACCCCTCCACTTT.